These 8 T cell receptor beta chains share one sample of origin, sequenced in a study of blood T cells in healthy people across ages. Next came a second PCR, run for roughly 6 to 11 cycles, which used a sample-barcoded 5' primer along with a J-beta primer mix. TCRdb fed the 5' RACE reads into MiXCR, producing one record per CDR3 protein. The table lists about 1,600,000 distinct CDR3 sequences, 42% of them singletons, with less than 8% in the top ten. Sequenced material: blood. These receptors were taken from a woman under 30 in good health.

This clonotype has more than one count but fewer than ten. J is TRBJ2-4 and V is TRBV20-1, with 12 bases matching TRBD2. V gave up 5 bases and J gave up 5 bases; unmatched junction bases: 1. The germline V gene encodes CDR1 DFQATT and CDR2 SNEGSKA (reference sequence). The CDR3 covers 13 residues. The CDR3 DNA sequence: TGCAGTGCTTCTAGCGGGGGGGAAAACATTCAGTACTTC. Translated, it gives CSASSGGENIQYF.

A few counts support this clonotype. This chain links TRBV10-3 with TRBJ2-7; weak D call: TRBD2 (6 bases). The CDR3 spans 14 residues. The germline V gene has CDR1 ENHRY and CDR2 SYGVKD. V shed 4 bases and J shed 0 bases, with 10 bases lying between them. The CDR3 here is CAISVGGDSYEQYF. CDR3 sequence (DNA): TGTGCCATCAGTGTCGGGGGTGACTCCTACGAGCAGTACTTC.

The V and J genes are TRBV6-1 and TRBJ1-5, with D maybe TRBD1 (5 bases). Germline V gene lookup returns CDR1 MNHNS and CDR2 SASEGT. The CDR3 runs 19 residues. Trimming stripped 5 bases from V and 0 bases from J, with 23 bases between. CDR3: CASSPSRVSGPYSNQPQHF. CDR3 sequence (DNA): TGTGCCAGCAGTCCCTCCCGGGTATCGGGGCCCTATAGCAATCAGCCCCAGCATTTT.

The chain couples TRBV20-1 to TRBJ2-1, with D tentatively TRBD2 (6 bases). V was trimmed by 8 bases and J by 6 bases, leaving 20 bases between them. Germline lookup yields CDR1 DFQATT and CDR2 SNEGSKA (reference sequence). The CDR3 is 14 amino acids. The CDR3 here is CSTPWRDGCNEQFF. CDR3 coding DNA: TGCAGTACCCCCTGGCGGGACGGGTGCAATGAGCAGTTCTTC.

This clonotype was detected a few times. This rearrangement joins TRBV9 to TRBJ2-3, with 8 bases identical to TRBD2. V lost 2 bases and J lost 6; bases outside the gene matches: 5. This CDR3 has 14 amino acids. Germline lookup yields CDR1 SGDLS and CDR2 YYNGEE. The chain's CDR3 is CASSVGTRRDTQYF. The CDR3 DNA reads TGTGCCAGCAGCGTGGGGACTAGGCGGGATACGCAGTATTTT.

The rearrangement joins TRBV12-3 or TRBV12-4 to TRBJ2-5; 15 bases align to TRBD2. Trimming took 5 bases from V and 9 from J; bases not matched to a gene: 4. This CDR3 is 14 amino acids long. The CDR3 loop reads CASSIRTSGGAQYF. For the CDR3, the DNA is TGTGCCAGCAGTATTCGGACTAGCGGGGGGGCCCAGTACTTC.

This sequence joins TRBV18 and TRBJ2-4, with D possibly being TRBD2 (6 bases). The end of the DNA fits TRBJ2-7 better, so the J call may be wrong. CDR1 and CDR2 (germline): KGHSH, LQKENI. The CDR3 totals 15 residues. This CDR3 is CASSPPDLAIYEQYF. In DNA, the CDR3 is TGTGCCAGCTCACCACCGGATCTAGCGATCTACGAGCAGTACTTC.

This clonotype has more than one count but fewer than ten. The chain carries TRBV5-1 and TRBJ1-2, with a tentative D call TRBD1 (6 bases). Germline lookup yields CDR1 SGHRS and CDR2 YFSETQ. This CDR3 comprises 17 residues. The V and J ends lost 2 bases and 4 bases respectively, with 21 bases between them. CDR3 sequence: CASSFGSSGGQTYGYTF. The CDR3 DNA sequence: TGCGCCAGCAGCTTCGGATCATCGGGCGGACAGACCTATGGCTACACCTTC.